This T cell receptor beta chain came from a study of blood T cells in healthy people across ages. Study results and limitations: Naive CD4+ cell counts and diversity both ran higher in long-lived than in aged donors. Per-million-T-cell TCR beta diversity fell roughly linearly with age. There was a strong correlation between TCR beta diversity and naive T cell percentage.

The sample holds a few counts of this clonotype. Its target is not known. PCR was performed a second time for roughly 7 to 12 cycles using a sample-barcoded 5' primer and a J-beta primer mix. Each CDR3 protein gets one entry after TCRdb re-called the 5' RACE reads with MiXCR. The sample comprises around 800,000 distinct CDR3 sequences, around 42% of which are singletons, and about a fifth rests with the top ten. With each sample, at least 5 micrograms of total RNA were extracted. This TCR was recovered from a man aged 60 to 75 in good health. The specimen sequenced was blood.

The CDR3 here is CAWSDMETQYF. The CDR3 nucleotides are TGTGCCTGGAGTGACATGGAGACCCAGTACTTC. J is TRBJ2-7 and V is TRBV30; D is unresolved. TRBJ2-5 matches the DNA end more closely, so the J call is doubtful. Per germline, CDR1 GTSNPN and CDR2 SVGIG (reference sequence). This CDR3 has 11 amino acids.